This TCR beta chain was sequenced during a study of Graves' ophthalmopathy and Graves' hyperthyroidism. On the study more broadly: Hyperthyroidism was considered stable when no ophthalmopathy appeared within 18 months of follow-up.

This clonotype was detected only a few times. Its specificity is not known. The sequenced template was RNA, covering the TCR beta CDR3 region. The workflow started with a first-round RT-PCR run with HTBI primers and then moved on to a second-round multiplex PCR. Via MiXCR, TCRdb re-called the multiplex PCR reads, giving one row per CDR3 protein. The table lists around 1.1 million distinct CDR3 sequences, around a third of them singletons. Regarding the study as a whole: A majority of expanded thyroid clonotypes exceeding 0.001 frequency were likewise present in blood. With over 85% sensitivity and roughly 76% specificity, a 13-signature model separated ophthalmopathy from stable hyperthyroidism.

Germline-derived CDR1 and CDR2 are GTSNPN and SVGIG (reference sequence). The CDR3 is 13 residues long. V was trimmed by 0 bases and J by 7 bases, leaving 7 bases between them. Newly diagnosed hyperthyroidism donors, aged 18 to 65, duration under 2 months. The clonotype comes from an adult man with Graves' hyperthyroidism. Sequencing input: peripheral blood or thyroid tissue (not recorded which). The chain links TRBV30 to TRBJ1-6; D uncertain. The CDR3 loop is CAWSVWANSPLHF. The CDR3 region has the DNA TGTGCCTGGAGTGTCTGGGCGAATTCACCCCTCCACTTT.